This T cell receptor beta chain was sequenced during a study of blood T cell repertoires in COVID-19. At the level of the study: Some COVID-19 samples were acute and others convalescent; all came from the United States, Italy and Spain. Sample material is recorded as cDNA or gDNA derived from T cells, B-cell-depleted T cells, or PBMCs.

The CDR3 totals 16 residues. J lost 0 bases, V lost 4 bases, and 6 bases had no gene match. The germline V gene has CDR1 MDHEN and CDR2 SYDVKM. This clone appeared a few times. How the authors handled the data: Nucleated cell counts were estimated from reference gene primer amplification. Repertoires were generated with immunoSEQ multiplex PCR, while TCRdb's copy carries only in-frame clones and drops some. That table is the source of V, J and clone size, and D and trimming were worked out from the DNA. The data show about 110,000 clones, about two thirds seen once. The rearrangement uses TRBV28 and TRBJ2-1, with 7 nucleotides matching TRBD2. This clonotype was sampled from a woman aged 35 to 49 with acute or convalescent COVID-19. The specimen was peripheral blood. The CDR3 DNA sequence: TGTGCCAGCAGTTCCCGACTAGCCGCCTCCTACAATGAGCAGTTCTTC. Its protein is CASSSRLAASYNEQFF.